Sequencing of this T cell receptor (beta chain) was carried out in a study of cytomegalovirus exposure and HLA in healthy donors. The data were produced by immunoSEQ multiplex PCR, yet TCRdb's version contains in-frame clones alone and is incomplete. This table has over 150,000 clones, approximately 89% appearing once. The CDR3 runs 16 residues. Sequenced input: PBMCs. The V gene is TRBV21-1, the J gene TRBJ2-2; the table's TRBD1 call for D was not verified on the DNA. TRBV21-1 corresponds to a pseudogene. This clonotype was sampled from a woman aged 18-29 years in good health and CMV-seropositive. CDR3 in amino acids: CASEGGQGEYTGELFF. In DNA, the CDR3 is TGTGCCAGCGAGGGGGGACAGGGGGAATACACCGGGGAGCTGTTTTTT.